This TCR beta chain was found in a study of shared clonotypes between healthy human individuals. For the study at large: For every donor, three CD4 naive, three CD4 memory, two CD8 naive and one CD8 memory plates were used.

Authors' data handling: From ImmunoSEQ came sequences covering only the junction and carrying no quality scores, so filtering differed. Libraries were prepared by immunoSEQ multiplex PCR; TCRdb keeps only in-frame clonotypes and omits some of them. Clone size and the V and J calls come from that table; the DNA yielded D and trimming. The sample contains approximately 2.5 million clones, 80% to 95% of which appear only once. The germline CDR1 and CDR2 sequences are SGDLS and YYNGEE. This CDR3 has 14 amino acids. V lost 4 bases, J lost 3 bases, and 13 bases lay in between. Regarding this clone: Its antigen is unidentified.

Findings of the study overall: Unshared clonotypes carried lower generation probabilities than those common to all four donors. The small donor group covered limited genetic and exposure diversity.

Sequencing was performed on naive CD4+ T cells from PBMCs. Described subset: CD45RA+ positively selected. The J gene is TRBJ1-1, the V gene TRBV9; possible D gene TRBD1, 5 bases. This clonotype originated in a young man in good health. Some clones in this sample may be carry-over from other donors' samples. DNA for the CDR3: TGTGCCAGCAGCATCACATGGGGCCACACTGAAGCTTTCTTT. Its protein is CASSITWGHTEAFF. Combining the CDR3 with reference TRBV9 and TRBJ1-1 gives the whole variable domain DSGVTQTPKHLITATGQRVTLRCSPRSGDLSVYWYQQSLDQGLQFLIQYYNGEERAKGNILERFSAQQFPDLHSELNLSSLELGDSALYFCASSITWGHTEAFFGQGTRLTVV.